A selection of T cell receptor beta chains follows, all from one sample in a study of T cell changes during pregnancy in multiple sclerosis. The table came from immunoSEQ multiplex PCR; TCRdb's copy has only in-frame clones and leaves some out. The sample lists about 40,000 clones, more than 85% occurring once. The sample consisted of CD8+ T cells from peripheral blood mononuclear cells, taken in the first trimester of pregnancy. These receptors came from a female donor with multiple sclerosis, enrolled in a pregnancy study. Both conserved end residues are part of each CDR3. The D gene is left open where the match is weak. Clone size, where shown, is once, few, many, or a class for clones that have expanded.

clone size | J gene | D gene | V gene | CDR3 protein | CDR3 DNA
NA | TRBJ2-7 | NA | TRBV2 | CASRIRDTSSYEQYF | TGTGCCAGCAGAATCCGGGACACCAGCTCCTACGAGCAGTACTTC
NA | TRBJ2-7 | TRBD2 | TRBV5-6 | CASQGLGYEQYF | TGTGCCAGCCAGGGACTAGGGTACGAGCAGTACTTC
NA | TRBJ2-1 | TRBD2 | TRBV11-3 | CASSSRGGLFDEQFF | TGTGCCAGCAGCTCGCGGGGGGGCCTTTTCGATGAGCAGTTCTTC
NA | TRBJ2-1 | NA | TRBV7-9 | CASSPPPGHSYNEQFF | TGTGCCAGCAGCCCCCCACCGGGACACTCATACAATGAGCAGTTCTTC
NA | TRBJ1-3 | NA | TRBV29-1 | CSAIGPGNSGNTIYF | TGCAGCGCCATAGGGCCCGGGAACTCTGGAAACACCATATATTTT
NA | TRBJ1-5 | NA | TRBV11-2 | CASRSGQTTQPQHF | TGTGCCAGCAGGTCCGGACAGACTACGCAGCCCCAGCATTTT
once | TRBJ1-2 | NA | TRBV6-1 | CASSQHRDVYGYTF | TGTGCCAGCAGTCAGCACAGGGATGTTTATGGCTACACCTTC
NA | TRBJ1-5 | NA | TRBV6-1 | CASSEDGIAQPQHF | TGTGCCAGCAGTGAAGACGGCATAGCTCAGCCCCAGCATTTT
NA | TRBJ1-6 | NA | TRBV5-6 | CASSLTGPVQWPLHF | TGTGCCAGCAGCTTGACCGGTCCCGTCCAATGGCCCCTCCACTTT
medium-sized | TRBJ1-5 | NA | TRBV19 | CASSIDSTGFLQPQHF | TGTGCCAGTAGTATAGATTCCACAGGGTTCTTGCAGCCCCAGCATTTT
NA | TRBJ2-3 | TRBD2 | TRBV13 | CASSRSGGKDTQYF | TGTGCCAGCAGCCGTAGCGGGGGAAAAGATACGCAGTATTTT
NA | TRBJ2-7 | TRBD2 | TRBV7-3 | CASSLGVGEGYEQYF | TGTGCCAGCAGCTTAGGGGTGGGGGAGGGCTACGAGCAGTACTTC
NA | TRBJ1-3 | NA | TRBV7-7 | CASSLILGSGNTIYF | TGTGCTAGCAGCTTAATACTAGGTTCGGGAAACACCATATATTTT
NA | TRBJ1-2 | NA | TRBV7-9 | CASSPGSYGYTF | TGTGCCAGCAGCCCGGGGTCGTATGGCTACACCTTC
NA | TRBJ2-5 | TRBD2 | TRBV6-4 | CASSESGGARETQYF | TGTGCCAGCAGCGAGAGCGGGGGGGCCCGTGAGACCCAGTACTTC
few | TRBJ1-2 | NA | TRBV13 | CASSSVDIHGYTF | TGTGCCAGCAGCTCCGTGGACATCCATGGCTACACCTTC
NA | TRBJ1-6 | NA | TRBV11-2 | CASSPPAEGLNSPLHF | TGTGCCAGCAGCCCCCCAGCAGAAGGACTGAATTCACCCCTCCACTTT
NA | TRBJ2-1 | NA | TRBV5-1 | CASSSTRSNEQFF | TGCGCCAGCAGCTCCACACGATCCAATGAGCAGTTCTTC
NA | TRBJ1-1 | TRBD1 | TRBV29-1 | CSGDRVNAEAFF | TGCAGCGGGGACAGGGTAAACGCTGAAGCTTTCTTT
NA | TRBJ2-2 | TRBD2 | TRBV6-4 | CASSEASGDYTGELFF | TGTGCCAGCAGCGAAGCTAGCGGGGATTACACCGGGGAGCTGTTTTTT
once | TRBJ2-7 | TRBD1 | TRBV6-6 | CASLQGDDEQYF | TGTGCCAGCTTACAGGGGGACGACGAGCAGTACTTC
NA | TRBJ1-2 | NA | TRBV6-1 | CASSEGGQMGGYTF | TGTGCCAGCAGTGAGGGCGGGCAGATGGGCGGCTACACCTTC
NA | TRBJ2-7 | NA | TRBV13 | CASNEGRGYYEQYF | TGTGCCAGCAACGAGGGTAGGGGGTACTACGAGCAGTACTTC
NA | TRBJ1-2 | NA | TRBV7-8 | CASSPSTQGKYGYTF | TGTGCCAGCAGCCCCTCTACACAGGGAAAGTATGGCTACACCTTC
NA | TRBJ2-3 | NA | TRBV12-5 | CASGLPGERGDTQYF | TGTGCTAGTGGTTTGCCGGGGGAGAGAGGGGATACGCAGTATTTT
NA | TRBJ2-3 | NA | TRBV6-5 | CASSHMGGGTDTQYF | TGTGCCAGCAGCCATATGGGGGGTGGTACAGATACGCAGTATTTT
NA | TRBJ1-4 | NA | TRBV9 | CASKGQSEKLFF | TGTGCCAGCAAAGGACAGTCGGAAAAACTGTTTTTT
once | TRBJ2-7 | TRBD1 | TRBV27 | CASSLIGTGVHEQYF | TGTGCCAGCAGTTTAATAGGGACAGGGGTCCACGAGCAGTACTTC
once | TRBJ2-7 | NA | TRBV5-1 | CASSLEGTYEQYF | TGCGCCAGCAGCTTGGAGGGGACCTACGAGCAGTACTTC
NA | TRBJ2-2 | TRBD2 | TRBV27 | CASSLESSGNTGELFF | TGTGCCAGCAGTTTAGAGTCTAGCGGAAACACCGGGGAGCTGTTTTTT
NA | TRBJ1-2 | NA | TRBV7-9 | CASSGDRSGYTF | TGTGCCAGCAGCGGAGACAGATCTGGCTACACCTTC
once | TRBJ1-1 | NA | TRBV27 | CASSLTVNTEAFF | TGTGCCAGCAGCCTAACAGTGAACACTGAAGCTTTCTTT
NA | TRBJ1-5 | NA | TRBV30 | CAWSTGSNQPQHF | TGTGCCTGGTCAACAGGTAGCAATCAGCCCCAGCATTTT
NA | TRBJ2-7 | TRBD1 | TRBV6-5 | CASSSQGASTYEQYF | TGTGCCAGCAGTTCTCAGGGGGCTTCGACCTACGAGCAGTACTTC
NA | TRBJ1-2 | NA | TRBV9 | CASSGTGKGYTF | TGTGCCAGCAGCGGCACAGGGAAGGGCTACACCTTC
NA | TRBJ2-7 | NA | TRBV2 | CASFQVDEQYF | TGTGCCAGCTTTCAGGTCGACGAGCAGTACTTC
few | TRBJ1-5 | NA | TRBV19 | CASFSFMTQHF | TGTGCCAGTTTCAGTTTTATGACCCAGCATTTT
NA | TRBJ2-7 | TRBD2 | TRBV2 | CASSELAGGTYEQYF | TGTGCCAGCAGTGAGCTAGCGGGGGGAACCTACGAGCAGTACTTC
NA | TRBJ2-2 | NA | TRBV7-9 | CASRHTGGLRNTGELFF | TGTGCCAGCAGGCACACCGGGGGACTCAGAAACACCGGGGAGCTGTTTTTT
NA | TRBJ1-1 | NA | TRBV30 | CAWSAGATEAFF | TGTGCCTGGAGTGCAGGGGCCACTGAAGCTTTCTTT
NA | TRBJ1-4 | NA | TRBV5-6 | CASSWGGLTNEKLFF | TGTGCCAGCAGCTGGGGGGGTTTAACTAATGAAAAACTGTTTTTT
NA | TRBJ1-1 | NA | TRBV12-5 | CASGVGGATEAFF | TGTGCTAGTGGAGTCGGGGGGGCCACTGAAGCTTTCTTT
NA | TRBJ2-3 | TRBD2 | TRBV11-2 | CASSFISGTRGTDTQYF | TGTGCCAGCAGCTTCATTTCCGGGACTAGGGGAACAGATACGCAGTATTTT
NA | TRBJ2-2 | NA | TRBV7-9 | CASSPPPGHTNTGELFF | TGTGCCAGCAGCCCACCCCCAGGACATACGAACACCGGGGAGCTGTTTTTT
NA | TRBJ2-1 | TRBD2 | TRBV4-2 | CASSQDGRGGLNEQFF | TGTGCCAGCAGCCAAGATGGGCGGGGGGGCCTGAATGAGCAGTTCTTC
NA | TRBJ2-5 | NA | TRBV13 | CASSLRGNWETQYF | TGTGCCAGCAGCCTCAGGGGTAACTGGGAGACCCAGTACTTC
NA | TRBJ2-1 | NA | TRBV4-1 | CASSQGGNEQFF | TGCGCCAGCAGCCAAGGAGGAAATGAGCAGTTCTTC
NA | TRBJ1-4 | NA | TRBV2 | CASSGGTDEKLFF | TGTGCCAGCAGTGGGGGGACTGATGAAAAACTGTTTTTT
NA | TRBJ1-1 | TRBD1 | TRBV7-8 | CASSTNRGLVTEAFF | TGTGCCAGCAGCACCAACAGGGGGCTAGTGACTGAAGCTTTCTTT
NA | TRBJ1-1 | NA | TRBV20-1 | CSASLPEAFF | TGCAGTGCTAGTCTTCCGGAAGCTTTCTTT
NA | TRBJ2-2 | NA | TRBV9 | CASSGEGPRTGELFF | TGTGCCAGCAGCGGAGAGGGCCCAAGGACCGGGGAGCTGTTTTTT
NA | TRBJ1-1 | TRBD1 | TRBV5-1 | CASSLVGGGTEAFF | TGCGCCAGCAGCTTGGTAGGGGGCGGCACTGAAGCTTTCTTT
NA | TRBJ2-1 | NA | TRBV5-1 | CASSLTEGKQFF | TGCGCCAGCAGCTTGACGGAGGGAAAGCAGTTCTTC
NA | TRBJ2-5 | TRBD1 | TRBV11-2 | CASSIGTGPGETQYF | TGTGCCAGCAGCATCGGGACAGGTCCAGGGGAGACCCAGTACTTC
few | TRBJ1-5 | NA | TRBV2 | CASRRTDSNQPQHF | TGTGCCAGCAGGCGGACAGATAGCAATCAGCCCCAGCATTTT
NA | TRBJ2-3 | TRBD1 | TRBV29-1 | CSVRTGITDTQYF | TGCAGCGTCAGGACAGGGATCACAGATACGCAGTATTTT
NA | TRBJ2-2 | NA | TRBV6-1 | CASSVQEAGELFF | TGTGCCAGCAGTGTCCAGGAGGCCGGGGAGCTGTTTTTT
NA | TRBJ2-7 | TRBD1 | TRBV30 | CAWSEGQPVSYEQYF | TGTGCCTGGAGTGAGGGACAGCCCGTCTCCTACGAGCAGTACTTC
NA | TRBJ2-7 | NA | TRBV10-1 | CASSPGLSSPYEQYF | TGCGCCAGCAGTCCGGGACTCTCCTCGCCCTACGAGCAGTACTTC
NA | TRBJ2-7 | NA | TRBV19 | CACQDKADIGEQYF | TGTGCCTGTCAGGACAAGGCGGATATAGGCGAGCAGTACTTC